This T cell receptor beta chain was recorded in a study of vaccination and CD4 T cells after COVID-19. At the level of the study: Post-vaccination specimens were collected at a median of roughly 69 days following dose two (range 14 to 241). Each control culture was treated with a CEFX pool, an HIV-1 Nef pool, or no peptide.

V lost 0 bases to trimming and J lost 3 bases, with 3 bases between them. This CDR3 is 13 amino acids long. Regarding treatment: approximately nine-day PBMC culture with coronavirus spike peptide pools or control peptides (ViraFEST assay). Comment on this clonotype: Antigen unknown.

Once obtained from cultured CD4+ T cells, the DNA was sequenced using the Oncomine TCR Beta short-read assay. Extraction of genomic DNA was performed on cultured CD4+ T cells. Via MiXCR, TCRdb re-called the PCR reads, giving one row per CDR3 protein. Here the sample spans about 4,400 distinct CDR3 sequences, over 30% being singletons. The sequence was obtained from a human donor who had recovered from COVID-19. Sequenced input: CD4+ T cells from blood, cultured in vitro. The J gene is TRBJ2-1, the V gene TRBV12-3 or TRBV12-4; D gene uncertain. In DNA form, the CDR3 reads TGTGCCAGCAGTTTAGCTAGCTACAATGAGCAGTTCTTC. Translated, it gives CASSLASYNEQFF.